The clone carrying this TCR beta chain was seen repeatedly, ten times or more. TCRdb called the 5' RACE reads again in MiXCR, with one record for every CDR3 protein. The sample lists 200,000 to 300,000 distinct CDR3 sequences, about 11% seen once, with 9% to 10% in the top ten. This entry is derived from a study of identical twins. The J segment lost 5 bases and the V segment lost 3 bases, leaving 12 bases of the junction unmatched. Germline CDR1 is DFQATT and CDR2 is SNEGSKA (reference sequence). CDR3 length equals 15 residues. V usage is TRBV20-1 and J usage is TRBJ2-5, with 7 bases fitting TRBD2. The TCR sequence derives from a man in his fifties or sixties in good health. The sample taken for sequencing was memory T cells sorted from blood. CDR3 sequence (DNA): TGCAGTGCTAGCGCACCCCTACTAGCGATGGAGACCCAGTACTTC. Translating it yields CSASAPLLAMETQYF.